This is a list of T cell receptor beta chains from one sample in a study of blood T cell dynamics during melanoma immunotherapy. The data were produced by immunoSEQ multiplex PCR, yet TCRdb's version contains in-frame clones alone and is incomplete. The sample consists of approximately 11,000 clones, around 87% of them appearing once. Specimen: blood, collected from a patient treated with checkpoint blockade. These TCRs come from a human donor with melanoma. Both conserved end residues are part of each CDR3. The D gene is left open where the match is weak.

>TRBJ2-5|NA|TRBV29-1
CSVGEGTYQETQYF
TGCAGCGTTGGAGAGGGGACTTACCAAGAGACCCAGTACTTC
>TRBJ2-1|TRBD1|TRBV19
CASKRTGGNNEQFF
TGTGCCAGTAAGAGGACAGGGGGCAACAATGAGCAGTTCTTC
>TRBJ1-2|NA|TRBV25-1
CASSEGGGRDLGYTF
TGTGCCAGCAGTGAAGGAGGAGGACGGGACTTAGGCTACACCTTC
>TRBJ2-3|TRBD1|TRBV10-1
CATWTGGVSTDTQYF
TGCGCCACTTGGACAGGGGGGGTTAGCACAGATACGCAGTATTTT
>TRBJ1-1|NA|TRBV2
CASNLSPLLAFF
TGTGCCAGCAATCTAAGTCCGCTTCTAGCTTTCTTT
>TRBJ1-1|NA|TRBV21-1
CASSKDRLNTEAFF
TGTGCCAGCAGCAAAGACAGGCTGAACACTGAAGCTTTCTTT
>TRBJ1-2|NA|TRBV7-3
CASSPPRQAYYGYTF
TGTGCCAGCAGCCCACCCCGACAGGCCTACTATGGCTACACCTTC
>TRBJ2-7|TRBD1|TRBV7-2
CASSLGRQGSAYEQYF
TGTGCCAGCAGCTTAGGGAGACAGGGGTCCGCCTACGAGCAGTACTTC
>TRBJ1-6|NA|TRBV4-1
CASSPREGPLPNSPLHF
TGCGCCAGCAGCCCCCGCGAGGGGCCCCTGCCCAATTCACCCCTCCACTTT
>TRBJ2-5|TRBD2|TRBV5-1
CASSEGGVQETQYF
TGCGCCAGCTCGGAGGGAGGGGTCCAAGAGACCCAGTACTTC
>TRBJ2-5|NA|TRBV6-5
CASRGSGVEGETQYF
TGTGCCAGCAGGGGCTCGGGCGTCGAGGGAGAGACCCAGTACTTC
>TRBJ1-4|NA|TRBV15
CATSMGFEKLFF
TGTGCCACCAGCATGGGATTTGAAAAACTGTTTTTT
>TRBJ1-2|NA|TRBV7-9
CAGTRSQESYTF
TGTGCCGGCACCCGGTCCCAGGAGAGCTACACCTTC
>TRBJ2-5|TRBD2|TRBV11-2
CASSYTSGGAETQYF
TGTGCCAGCAGCTACACTAGCGGGGGGGCGGAGACCCAGTACTTC
>TRBJ1-5|NA|TRBV19
CASSIDATSNQPQHF
TGTGCCAGTAGTATAGATGCAACGAGCAATCAGCCCCAGCATTTT
>TRBJ2-5|NA|TRBV11-2
CASSSTVQETQYF
TGTGCCAGCAGCTCAACGGTCCAAGAGACCCAGTACTTC
>TRBJ2-3|TRBD1|TRBV9
CASRPDRGDTDTQYF
TGTGCCAGCAGACCGGACAGGGGTGACACAGATACGCAGTATTTT
>TRBJ1-1|TRBD1|TRBV6-5
CASRFRDREAFF
TGTGCCAGCAGGTTCCGGGACAGGGAAGCTTTCTTT
>TRBJ1-1|NA|TRBV19
CASRLRGNTEAFF
TGTGCCAGTAGACTGAGGGGAAACACTGAAGCTTTCTTT
>TRBJ2-3|NA|TRBV7-2
CASSSEVDTQYF
TGTGCCAGCAGCTCCGAGGTAGATACGCAGTATTTT